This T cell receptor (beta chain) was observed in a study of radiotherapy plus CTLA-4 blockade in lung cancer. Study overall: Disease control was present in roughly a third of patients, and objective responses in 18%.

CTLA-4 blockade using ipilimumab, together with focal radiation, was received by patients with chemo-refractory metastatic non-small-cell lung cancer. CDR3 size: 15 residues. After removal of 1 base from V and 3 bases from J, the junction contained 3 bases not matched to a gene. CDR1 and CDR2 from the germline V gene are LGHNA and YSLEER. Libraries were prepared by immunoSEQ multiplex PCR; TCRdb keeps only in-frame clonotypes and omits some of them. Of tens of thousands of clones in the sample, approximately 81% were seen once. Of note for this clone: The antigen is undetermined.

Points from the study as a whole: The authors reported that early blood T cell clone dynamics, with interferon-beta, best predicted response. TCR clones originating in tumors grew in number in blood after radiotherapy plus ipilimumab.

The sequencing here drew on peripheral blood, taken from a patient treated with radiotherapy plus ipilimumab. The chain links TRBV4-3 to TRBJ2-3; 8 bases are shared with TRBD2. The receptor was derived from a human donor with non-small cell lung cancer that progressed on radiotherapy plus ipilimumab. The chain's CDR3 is CASSQAGGGTDTQYF. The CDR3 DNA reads TGCGCCAGCAGCCAAGCGGGGGGGGGAACAGATACGCAGTATTTT.